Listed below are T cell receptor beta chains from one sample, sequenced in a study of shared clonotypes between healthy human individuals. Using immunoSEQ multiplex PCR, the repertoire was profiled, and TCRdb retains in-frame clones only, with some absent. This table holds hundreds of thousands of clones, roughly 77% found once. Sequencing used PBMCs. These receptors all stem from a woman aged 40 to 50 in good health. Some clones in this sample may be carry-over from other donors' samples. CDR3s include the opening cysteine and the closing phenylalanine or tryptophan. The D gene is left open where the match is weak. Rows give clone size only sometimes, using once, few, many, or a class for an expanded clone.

CDR3nt: TGTGCCAGCAGCCTAAACTGGGGCAGCACAGATACGCAGTATTTT
CDR3aa: CASSLNWGSTDTQYF
abundance: NA
j_gene: TRBJ2-3
v_gene: TRBV7-2
d_gene: NA

CDR3nt: TGTGCCAGCAGTGAAGTGGGGGAGAACACCGGGGAGCTGTTTTTT
CDR3aa: CASSEVGENTGELFF
abundance: many
j_gene: TRBJ2-2
v_gene: TRBV6-1
d_gene: NA

CDR3nt: TGTGCCAGCACACAGGGCACTGAAGCTTTCTTT
CDR3aa: CASTQGTEAFF
abundance: NA
j_gene: TRBJ1-1
v_gene: TRBV6-5
d_gene: NA

CDR3nt: TGTGCCAGTACCCACGGGGTGGAGTATAGCAATCAGCCCCAGCATTTT
CDR3aa: CASTHGVEYSNQPQHF
abundance: once
j_gene: TRBJ1-5
v_gene: TRBV19
d_gene: NA

CDR3nt: TGTGCCAGCAGTGAACAGCGGGGAACTGAAGCTTTCTTT
CDR3aa: CASSEQRGTEAFF
abundance: NA
j_gene: TRBJ1-1
v_gene: TRBV6-4
d_gene: NA

CDR3nt: TGTGCCTGGAGTGTAACCGGGGCCAAAAACATTCAGTACTTC
CDR3aa: CAWSVTGAKNIQYF
abundance: once
j_gene: TRBJ2-4
v_gene: TRBV30
d_gene: NA

CDR3nt: TGTGCCAGCTCACTCCGGGACCCGGGCGCTGAAGCTTTCTTT
CDR3aa: CASSLRDPGAEAFF
abundance: NA
j_gene: TRBJ1-1
v_gene: TRBV18
d_gene: NA

CDR3nt: TGTGCCAGCAGCGTAGGTGGGATGAACACTGAAGCTTTCTTT
CDR3aa: CASSVGGMNTEAFF
abundance: many
j_gene: TRBJ1-1
v_gene: TRBV9
d_gene: NA

CDR3nt: TGTGCCAGCAGCCTGGGGACGTCACAAGAGACCCAGTACTTC
CDR3aa: CASSLGTSQETQYF
abundance: NA
j_gene: TRBJ2-5
v_gene: TRBV5-6
d_gene: NA

CDR3nt: TGTGCCAGCAGCGGGGGGGCGGTCAATAGCAATCAGCCCCAGCATTTT
CDR3aa: CASSGGAVNSNQPQHF
abundance: many
j_gene: TRBJ1-5
v_gene: TRBV5-5
d_gene: NA

CDR3nt: TGTGCCACCAGCACCAGACTAGCGGGAGGGACCGGGGAGCTGTTTTTT
CDR3aa: CATSTRLAGGTGELFF
abundance: NA
j_gene: TRBJ2-2
v_gene: TRBV15
d_gene: TRBD2

CDR3nt: TGTGCCAGCAGGACTTTTAGCGAGAACAAAAACATTCAATACTTC
CDR3aa: CASRTFSENKNIQYF
abundance: few
j_gene: TRBJ2-4
v_gene: TRBV28
d_gene: NA

CDR3nt: TGTGCCATCAGATCAAGGGAGGACACTGAAGCTTTCTTT
CDR3aa: CAIRSREDTEAFF
abundance: few
j_gene: TRBJ1-1
v_gene: TRBV10-3
d_gene: NA

CDR3nt: TGTGCCAGCAGTTTCGACGTTGGACGGAACACTGAAGCTTTCTTT
CDR3aa: CASSFDVGRNTEAFF
abundance: NA
j_gene: TRBJ1-1
v_gene: TRBV28
d_gene: NA

CDR3nt: TGTGCCAGCCGGCGGGGACAGGGGGCTTACGAGCAGTACTTC
CDR3aa: CASRRGQGAYEQYF
abundance: NA
j_gene: TRBJ2-7
v_gene: TRBV28
d_gene: TRBD1

CDR3nt: TGTGCCAGCAGCTCGACAGGGGGCATGAACACTGAAGCTTTCTTT
CDR3aa: CASSSTGGMNTEAFF
abundance: many
j_gene: TRBJ1-1
v_gene: TRBV11-2
d_gene: TRBD1